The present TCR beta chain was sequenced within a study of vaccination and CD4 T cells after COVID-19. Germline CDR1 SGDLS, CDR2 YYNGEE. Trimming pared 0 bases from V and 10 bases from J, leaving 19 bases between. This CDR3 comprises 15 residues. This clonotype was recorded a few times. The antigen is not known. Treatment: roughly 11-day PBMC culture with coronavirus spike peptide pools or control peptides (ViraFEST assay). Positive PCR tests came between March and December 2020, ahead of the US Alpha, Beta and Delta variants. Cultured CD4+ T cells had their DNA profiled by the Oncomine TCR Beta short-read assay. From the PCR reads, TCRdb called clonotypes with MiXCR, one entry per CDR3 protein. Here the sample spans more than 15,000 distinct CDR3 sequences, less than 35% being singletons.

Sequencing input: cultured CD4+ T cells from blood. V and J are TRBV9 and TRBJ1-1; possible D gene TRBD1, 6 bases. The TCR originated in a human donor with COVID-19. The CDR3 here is CASSVGGTNRVGAFF. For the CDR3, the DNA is TGTGCCAGCAGCGTAGGTGGGACGAACAGGGTCGGAGCTTTCTTT.